A single sample is the source of the 12 T cell receptor beta chains below, sequenced in a study of cytomegalovirus exposure and HLA in healthy donors. Clones were sequenced by immunoSEQ multiplex PCR, and TCRdb holds only the in-frame ones, with some missing. There are about 160,000 clones in the sample; about 88% occur only once, and 2% to 2.5% lies in the top ten. The specimen sequenced was PBMCs. Source of these receptors: a young woman in good health and CMV-seronegative.

This sequence joins TRBV2 and TRBJ1-1; no clear D. In germline, CDR1 is SNHLY, CDR2 FYNNEI. This CDR3 spans 15 amino acids. V was clipped by 7 bases and J by 3 bases, with 18 bases between them. CDR3 residues: CASTLGARFDTEAFF. The CDR3 DNA follows: TGTGCCAGCACTTTGGGCGCCAGGTTCGACACTGAAGCTTTCTTT. The variable domain in full, completed from reference TRBV2 and TRBJ1-1, reads EPEVTQTPSHQVTQMGQEVILRCVPISNHLYFYWYRQILGQKVEFLVSFYNNEISEKSEIFDDQFSVERPDGSNFTLKIRSTKLEDSAMYFCASTLGARFDTEAFFGQGTRLTVV.

The chain has TRBV6-1 and TRBJ2-2; D possibly corresponds to TRBD1 (6 bases). V was clipped by 7 bases and J by 4 bases, with 13 bases between them. CDR3 length equals 14 residues. Looked up from germline, CDR1 is MNHNS and CDR2 is SASEGT. Written as DNA, the CDR3 is TGTGCCAGCACCACTCGGACAGCCACCGGGGAGCTGTTTTTT. Its protein product is CASTTRTATGELFF.

The chain links TRBV9 to TRBJ1-1; D is uncertain. The CDR3 spans 15 residues. V lost 0 bases and J 0 bases, leaving 9 bases between the germline ends. The germline gives CDR1 SGDLS, CDR2 YYNGEE. CDR3 loop: CASSVGGQMNTEAFF. The CDR3 nucleotides read TGTGCCAGCAGCGTAGGTGGGCAGATGAACACTGAAGCTTTCTTT.

This chain joins TRBV11-2 and TRBJ2-3, with D uncertain. This CDR3 spans 16 amino acids. V was clipped by 2 bases and J by 2 bases, with 14 bases between them. Germline lookup yields CDR1 SGHAT and CDR2 FQNNGV. The CDR3 region has the DNA TGTGCCAGCAGCTTAAGTAGTTCAAGTCTCACAGATACGCAGTATTTT. This gives the protein CASSLSSSSLTDTQYF.

V is TRBV11-3 and J is TRBJ2-3; 9 bases map to TRBD2. With 4 bases clipped from V and 0 bases from J, the junction kept 5 bases outside the gene matches. This CDR3 is built from 16 residues. Germline V gene lookup returns CDR1 SGHNT and CDR2 YENEEA. The chain's CDR3 is CASSSTSGRSTDTQYF. The CDR3 bases are TGTGCCAGCAGCTCCACTAGCGGGCGAAGCACAGATACGCAGTATTTT.

This rearrangement joins TRBV27 to TRBJ2-7; TRBD1 agrees at 9 bases. The J segment lost 1 base and the V segment lost 0 bases, leaving 1 base of the junction unmatched. The CDR3 consists of 15 residues. The germline V gene encodes CDR1 MNHEY and CDR2 SMNVEV (reference sequence). CDR3: CASSLSGTGSYEQYF. The CDR3 region has the DNA TGTGCCAGCAGTTTATCTGGGACAGGGTCCTACGAGCAGTACTTC.

As to this clone: Within the sample, other DNA sequences also encode this same CDR3. V and J are TRBV5-1 and TRBJ2-1, with 14 bases that match TRBD2. The CDR3 consists of 15 residues. V lost 4 bases, J lost 7 bases, and 4 bases stayed unmatched. From germline, CDR1 is SGHRS and CDR2 YFSETQ. CDR3 residues: CASSPGLAGVNEQFF. The CDR3 region has the DNA TGCGCCAGCAGCCCGGGACTAGCGGGAGTGAATGAGCAGTTCTTC.

This chain joins TRBV9 and TRBJ2-5, with D hard to call. The V gene lost 0 bases and the J gene lost 5 bases, with 14 bases spanning the gap. From germline, CDR1 is SGDLS and CDR2 YYNGEE. This CDR3 contains 15 residues. CDR3 protein: CASSVGAATGETQYF. The CDR3 coding sequence is TGTGCCAGCAGCGTAGGGGCAGCCACTGGGGAGACCCAGTACTTC.

The genes are TRBV27 and TRBJ2-7; D ambiguous. CDR3 length: 15 residues. CDR1 and CDR2 from the germline V gene are MNHEY and SMNVEV (reference sequence). The V gene lost 6 bases and the J gene lost 3 bases, with 18 bases spanning the gap. The CDR3 region has the DNA TGTGCCAGCAGCCCCCTTAATACTGCGGACTACGAGCAGTACTTC. Residues: CASSPLNTADYEQYF.

The genes are TRBV11-1 and TRBJ1-1, with TRBD1 matching over 7 bases. This CDR3 is built from 16 residues. Looked up from germline, CDR1 is SGHAT and CDR2 is FQDESV (reference sequence). V lost 3 bases and J lost 2; bases outside the gene matches: 9. The CDR3 reads CASSFGPGQLNTEAFF. In DNA form, the CDR3 reads TGTGCCAGCAGCTTCGGACCGGGACAGCTCAACACTGAAGCTTTCTTT.

The chain links TRBV10-3 to TRBJ1-5; D perhaps matches TRBD1 (6 bases). There are 14 residues in the CDR3. Per the germline V gene, CDR1 is ENHRY and CDR2 is SYGVKD. Trimming removed 9 bases from V and 2 bases from J, with 14 bases in between. Written as DNA, the CDR3 is TGTGCCATTCAGGGGTGGGGTCGCAATCAGCCCCAGCATTTT. This sequence encodes CAIQGWGRNQPQHF.

This chain links TRBV10-1 with TRBJ1-4, with a possible D match to TRBD1 (5 bases). V was shortened by 10 bases and J by 8 bases, with 23 bases between the two germline ends. This CDR3 has 15 amino acids. CDR1 is WNHNN and CDR2 is SYGVQD in the germline V gene (reference sequence). The CDR3 nucleotides are TGCGCCACCCTGGGGATGAGAATGGAGGGGGAAAAACTGTTTTTT. Its translation is CATLGMRMEGEKLFF.